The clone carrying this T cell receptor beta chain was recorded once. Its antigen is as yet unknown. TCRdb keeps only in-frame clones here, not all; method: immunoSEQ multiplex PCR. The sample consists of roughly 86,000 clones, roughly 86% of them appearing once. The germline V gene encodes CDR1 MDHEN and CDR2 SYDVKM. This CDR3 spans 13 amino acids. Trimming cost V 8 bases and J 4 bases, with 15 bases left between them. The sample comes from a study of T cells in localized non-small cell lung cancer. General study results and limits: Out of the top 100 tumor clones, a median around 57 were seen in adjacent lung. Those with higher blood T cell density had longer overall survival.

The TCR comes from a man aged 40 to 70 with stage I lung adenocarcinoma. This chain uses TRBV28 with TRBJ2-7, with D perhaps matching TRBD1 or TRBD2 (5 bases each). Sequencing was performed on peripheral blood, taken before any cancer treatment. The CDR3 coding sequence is TGTGCCAGCGATCGGGGCAGGAGATACGAGCAGTACTTC. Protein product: CASDRGRRYEQYF.